These 30 T cell receptor beta chains originate from one sample sequenced in a study of blood T cell repertoires in COVID-19. Libraries were prepared by immunoSEQ multiplex PCR; TCRdb keeps only in-frame clonotypes and omits some of them. The data show tens of thousands of clones, under 90% seen once. The sequenced material came from peripheral blood. Source of these receptors: a human donor with active COVID-19. The donor label of this sample is uncertain.

The V and J genes are TRBV7-2 and TRBJ1-5; 7 bases match TRBD1. The J segment lost 4 bases and the V segment lost 0 bases, leaving 9 bases of the junction unmatched. Germline CDR1 reads SGHTA; CDR2 reads FQGNSA. CDR3 length equals 17 residues. CDR3 sequence: CASSLASYGTANQPQHF. The CDR3 region has the DNA TGTGCCAGCAGCTTAGCCTCCTACGGGACAGCAAATCAGCCCCAGCATTTT.

This chain joins TRBV7-9 and TRBJ1-4, with TRBD1 identical over 8 bases. The CDR3 length is 15 residues. Germline V CDR1 and CDR2: SEHNR, FQNEAQ (reference sequence). V was clipped by 5 bases and J by 3 bases; unmatched bases: 5. CDR3 sequence: CASSRGQGPNEKLFF. The DNA for the CDR3 is TGTGCCAGCAGCCGCGGACAGGGCCCTAATGAAAAACTGTTTTTT.

The rearrangement uses TRBV27 and TRBJ2-1; D may be TRBD2 (6 bases). The CDR3 covers 14 residues. Trimming took 3 bases from V and 5 from J, leaving 11 bases between them. Germline CDR1 is MNHEY and CDR2 is SMNVEV (reference sequence). This CDR3 is CASSFGTGDNEQFF. The CDR3 nucleotides read TGTGCCAGCAGTTTTGGGACTGGGGACAATGAGCAGTTCTTC.

The chain has TRBV27 and TRBJ2-1, with TRBD2 identical over 7 bases. The CDR3 is made up of 14 amino acids. The germline V gene encodes CDR1 MNHEY and CDR2 SMNVEV (reference sequence). Unmatched junction bases numbered 10, after V lost 6 bases and J lost 8 bases. Here the CDR3 reads CASSRTSGRDEQFF. The CDR3 DNA sequence: TGTGCCAGCAGCCGGACTAGTGGGAGGGATGAGCAGTTCTTC.

This chain uses TRBV11-2 with TRBJ1-1; D perhaps matches TRBD1 (5 bases). Germline CDR1 SGHAT, CDR2 FQNNGV. The CDR3 loop spans 13 amino acids. V shed 9 bases and J shed 5 bases, with 16 bases lying between them. CDR3 DNA: TGTGCCAGTGCCTCCCTGGGGCTGACTGAAGCTTTCTTT. It translates to CASASLGLTEAFF.

The chain carries TRBV4-2 and TRBJ2-1; 8 bases fit TRBD2. The CDR3 spans 15 residues. Germline V gene lookup returns CDR1 LGHNA and CDR2 YNFKEQ. V shed 4 bases, J shed 2 bases, and the junction held 4 bases outside the gene matches. CDR3 DNA sequence: TGTGCCAGCAGCCGACCGGGACTAGCCTACAATGAGCAGTTCTTC. It yields the protein CASSRPGLAYNEQFF.

The V and J genes are TRBV11-2 and TRBJ1-2; TRBD1 aligns across 9 bases. Germline CDR1 reads SGHAT; CDR2 reads FQNNGV. V was clipped by 2 bases and J by 8 bases; unmatched bases: 9. The CDR3 is 15 amino acids. CDR3 bases: TGTGCCAGCAGCTTATCCACGGTAACAGGGGGCGGCTACACCTTC. Translation: CASSLSTVTGGGYTF.

The chain employs TRBV13 and TRBJ2-5; 8 bases map to TRBD1. V lost 6 bases, J lost 0 bases, and 3 bases stayed unmatched. Germline CDR1 and CDR2: PRHDT and FYEKMQ (reference sequence). The CDR3 has 14 amino acids. The CDR3 protein is CASRTGGNQETQYF. In nucleotides, the CDR3 is TGTGCCAGCAGAACAGGGGGGAACCAAGAGACCCAGTACTTC.

V is TRBV27 and J is TRBJ1-5; weak D call: TRBD1 (6 bases). The CDR3 contains 15 residues. In germline, CDR1 is MNHEY, CDR2 SMNVEV (reference sequence). Trimming cost V 2 bases and J 6 bases, with 14 bases left between them. Here the CDR3 DNA reads TGTGCCAGCAGTTTAATCGCAGGGGTCGGTCAGCCCCAGCATTTT. This encodes CASSLIAGVGQPQHF.

The V gene is TRBV2, the J gene TRBJ2-2; D is possibly TRBD2 (5 bases). The CDR3 is 16 residues long. Per the germline V gene, CDR1 is SNHLY and CDR2 is FYNNEI. V was shortened by 2 bases and J by 0 bases, with 10 bases between the two germline ends. CDR3 DNA: TGTGCCAGCAGTGAAACGGGATTCGCGAACACCGGGGAGCTGTTTTTT. It specifies CASSETGFANTGELFF.

V is TRBV6-6 and J is TRBJ2-7, with 7 bases aligning to TRBD1. Trimming took 2 bases from V and 3 from J; bases not matched to a gene: 4. Germline-derived CDR1 and CDR2 are MNHNY and SVGAGI (reference sequence). The CDR3 covers 14 residues. The CDR3 DNA follows: TGTGCCAGCAGTTACCGGGACAGAGACTACGAGCAGTACTTC. Translated, it gives CASSYRDRDYEQYF.

This clone was seen a single time. This chain links TRBV6-2 or TRBV6-3 with TRBJ2-5, with TRBD1 identical over 9 bases. Per the germline V gene, CDR1 is MNHEY and CDR2 is SVGEGT. The junction had 6 bases not matched to a gene; V was cut back by 0 bases and J by 4 bases. The CDR3 is 16 amino acids. The CDR3 region is CASSYSKGTGRETQYF. CDR3 nucleotide sequence: TGTGCCAGCAGTTACTCGAAAGGGACAGGGCGAGAGACCCAGTACTTC.

This chain uses TRBV6-5 with TRBJ1-3; D is unclear. The CDR3 extends over 14 amino acids. From germline, CDR1 is MNHEY and CDR2 SVGAGI. Trimming left V 7 bases short and J 4 bases short, with 14 bases between. Here the CDR3 DNA reads TGTGCCAGCACCACTCGGGGAAGAGGAAACACCATATATTTT. It yields the protein CASTTRGRGNTIYF.

V gene TRBV7-2 combines with J gene TRBJ2-3; D might be TRBD2 (6 bases). The germline V and J ends were trimmed by 5 bases and 0 bases, with 15 bases remaining between them. There are 16 residues in the CDR3. CDR1 is SGHTA, CDR2 FQGNSA, per germline. DNA for the CDR3: TGTGCCAGCAGCGGTACACCGGGGACTAGCACAGATACGCAGTATTTT. Translating it yields CASSGTPGTSTDTQYF.

This clone was counted only a few times. This sequence joins TRBV6-6 and TRBJ1-2; a weak D match, TRBD1 (5 bases). V shed 6 bases and J shed 5 bases, with 10 bases lying between them. This CDR3 comprises 12 residues. Germline V gene data show CDR1 as MNHNY and CDR2 as SVGAGI (reference sequence). The CDR3 DNA is TGTGCCAGCAGCCCGGCAGGGTATGGCTACACCTTC. Amino acids: CASSPAGYGYTF.

The J gene is TRBJ1-6, the V gene TRBV28, with D perhaps TRBD1 (6 bases). The CDR3 contains 15 residues. CDR1 and CDR2 (germline): MDHEN, SYDVKM. Trimming shortened V by 6 bases and J by 9 bases, and 18 bases separated the two germline ends. The CDR3 DNA reads as TGTGCCAGCAGCCCGACCGGCAGGGGCGCTTCACCCCTCCACTTT. Its translation is CASSPTGRGASPLHF.

This clone was detected a few times. The chain couples TRBV7-9 to TRBJ1-2; D is uncertain. Germline V gene lookup returns CDR1 SEHNR and CDR2 FQNEAQ (reference sequence). The CDR3 has 15 residues. Trimming removed 2 bases at V and 2 bases at J, with 12 bases between. CDR3 sequence: CASSLLRPENYGYTF. The CDR3 region has the DNA TGTGCCAGCAGCTTATTGCGGCCGGAAAACTATGGCTACACCTTC.

The chain combines TRBV2 with TRBJ2-1; 9 bases agree with TRBD1. There are 13 residues in the CDR3. Germline V gene lookup returns CDR1 SNHLY and CDR2 FYNNEI. J gave up 6 bases and V 5 bases, and 2 bases lay outside the gene matches. The CDR3 sequence is CASSSGQGNEQFF. In nucleotides, the CDR3 is TGTGCCAGCAGTTCGGGACAGGGCAATGAGCAGTTCTTC.

The chain employs TRBV5-1 and TRBJ1-2; weak D call: TRBD1 (5 bases). Deletions cut 0 bases from V and 4 bases from J, with 10 bases between. This CDR3 contains 14 residues. From germline, CDR1 is SGHRS and CDR2 YFSETQ. Written as DNA, the CDR3 is TGCGCCAGCAGCTTGGTGCCGGGGGGCTATGGCTACACCTTC. Translating it yields CASSLVPGGYGYTF.

The count of this clone is one. The V and J genes are TRBV27 and TRBJ2-7, with 8 bases fitting TRBD1. The CDR3 covers 14 residues. Germline loops: CDR1 MNHEY, CDR2 SMNVEV (reference sequence). Trimming removed 10 bases from V and 4 bases from J; junction bases left unmatched: 12. The CDR3 coding sequence is TGTGCCACCCACCGGGACAGGCAATCTTACGAGCAGTACTTC. Protein: CATHRDRQSYEQYF.

The rearrangement joins TRBV25-1 to TRBJ1-3; no firm D call. The CDR3 sequence is 14 residues long. V was clipped by 5 bases and J by 0 bases, with 8 bases between them. Germline V gives CDR1 MGHDK, CDR2 SYGVNS. CDR3 residues: CASSHQVSGNTIYF. In nucleotides, the CDR3 is TGTGCCAGCAGTCACCAGGTCTCTGGAAACACCATATATTTT.

The chain is built from TRBV5-8 and TRBJ2-7, with 9 bases matching TRBD1. In germline, CDR1 is SGHTS, CDR2 YDEGEE. The CDR3 totals 16 residues. The ends lost 5 bases at V and 1 base at J; junction bases unmatched: 10. Here the CDR3 reads CASRQPGQGPSYEQYF. CDR3 DNA sequence: TGTGCCAGCAGACAACCGGGACAGGGTCCTTCCTACGAGCAGTACTTC. Based on the CDR3 plus reference TRBV5-8 and TRBJ2-7, the full variable domain is EAGVTQSPTHLIKTRGQQATLRCSPISGHTSVYWYQQALGLGLQFLLWYDEGEERNRGNFPPRFSGRQFPNYSSELNVNALELEDSALYLCASRQPGQGPSYEQYFGPGTRLTVT.

V is TRBV12-5 and J is TRBJ2-2; unclear D gene. Deletions cut 4 bases from V and 1 base from J, with 7 bases between. The CDR3 spans 14 residues. Germline V gene lookup returns CDR1 LGHNT and CDR2 FRNRAP. CDR3 coding DNA: TGTGCTAGTGGTTGGGCCTTGAACACCGGGGAGCTGTTTTTT. Protein: CASGWALNTGELFF.

The chain joins TRBV14 to TRBJ1-1, with TRBD1 matching over 9 bases. Germline V gene lookup returns CDR1 SGHDN and CDR2 FVKESK. The CDR3 sequence is 16 residues long. V trimming: 4 bases; J trimming: 1 base; junction bases outside the gene matches: 7. This CDR3 reads CASSLPQGARNTEAFF. In DNA, the CDR3 is TGTGCCAGCAGCCTTCCACAGGGGGCGAGGAACACTGAAGCTTTCTTT.

The genes are TRBV10-3 and TRBJ2-1; 13 bases line up with TRBD2. Germline assignment: CDR1 ENHRY and CDR2 SYGVKD. V trimming: 0 bases; J trimming: 11 bases; junction bases outside the gene matches: 7. This CDR3 has 16 amino acids. The CDR3 DNA reads as TGTGCCATCAGTGAGTCTTCCGGGACTAGCGGGGAAAAGCAGTTCTTC. As protein: CAISESSGTSGEKQFF.

This sequence joins TRBV19 and TRBJ2-1; a weak D match, TRBD2 (5 bases). This CDR3 is 13 amino acids long. Germline V lookup: CDR1 LNHDA, CDR2 SQIVND (reference sequence). Trimming pared 1 base from V and 6 bases from J, leaving 7 bases between. CDR3 sequence (DNA): TGTGCCAGTAGTATAGGCGGGTTCAATGAGCAGTTCTTC. Its protein is CASSIGGFNEQFF.

The sample holds one count of this clone. The rearrangement links TRBV7-9 to TRBJ1-1; tentatively, D is TRBD1 (6 bases). Trimming shortened V by 1 base and J by 5 bases, and 8 bases separated the two germline ends. Germline lookup yields CDR1 SEHNR and CDR2 FQNEAQ (reference sequence). The CDR3 consists of 13 residues. CDR3 sequence (DNA): TGTGCCAGCAGCTTAGACAGGGCGACTGAAGCTTTCTTT. Amino acid sequence: CASSLDRATEAFF.

The V call is TRBV3-1 (or the pseudogene TRBV3-2), the J call TRBJ2-2; D unresolved. Germline V gives CDR1 LGHDT, CDR2 YNNKEL (reference sequence). The V and J ends lost 3 bases and 6 bases respectively, with 14 bases between them. The CDR3 totals 15 residues. This chain's CDR3 is CASSQRLRISGELFF. The DNA for the CDR3 is TGTGCCAGCAGCCAGAGACTTCGTATTTCCGGGGAGCTGTTTTTT.

The rearrangement uses TRBV7-6 and TRBJ1-2; 8 bases align to TRBD1. From germline, CDR1 is SGHVS and CDR2 FNYEAQ. The trim removed 4 bases at V and 5 bases at J, leaving 6 bases unmatched. The CDR3 spans 14 residues. CDR3 amino acids: CASSYGTGGYGYTF. In nucleotides, the CDR3 is TGTGCCAGCAGCTACGGGACAGGAGGATATGGCTACACCTTC.

V gene TRBV15 combines with J gene TRBJ1-2; D may be TRBD1 (6 bases). Looked up from germline, CDR1 is LNHNV and CDR2 is YYDKDF (reference sequence). Trimming left V 5 bases short and J 5 bases short, with 18 bases between. This CDR3 contains 15 residues. The CDR3 sequence is CATSGTTQGLYGYTF. CDR3 DNA sequence: TGTGCCACCAGCGGAACGACACAGGGTTTGTATGGCTACACCTTC.